This T cell receptor beta chain was recorded in a study of blood T cell repertoires in COVID-19. The CDR3 totals 12 residues. Trimming stripped 5 bases from V and 6 bases from J, with 11 bases between. Germline loops: CDR1 MDHEN, CDR2 SYDVKM. Assay: immunoSEQ multiplex PCR; the TCRdb copy retains only in-frame clones and omits some. The data hold 60,000 to 75,000 clones, with about 91% observed a single time. One Seattle source followed patients from active infection through their disease course. Sample: peripheral blood. This chain joins TRBV28 and TRBJ2-7; D call uncertain. This TCR derives from a man aged 35-49 years with COVID-19, enrolled during active disease. CDR3 loop: CASSTLPSEQYF. The DNA for the CDR3 is TGTGCCAGCAGTACACTGCCTAGCGAGCAGTACTTC.